This T cell receptor (beta chain) stems from a study of blood T cell repertoires in COVID-19. The wider study: Samples representing acute and convalescent COVID-19 were sourced from the United States, Italy and Spain. The cDNA or gDNA used as material had been derived from T cells, B-cell-depleted T cells, or PBMCs.

How the authors handled the data: Amplification with reference gene primers provided the estimates of nucleated cell counts. The protocol was immunoSEQ multiplex PCR, while the TCRdb copy is restricted to in-frame clones and leaves out a portion. The DNA was the basis for D and trimming; V, J and clone size are from that table. The sample has around 380,000 clones, around 84% seen once. Unmatched junction bases numbered 2, after V lost 5 bases and J lost 2 bases. This CDR3 comprises 13 residues. Germline CDR1 and CDR2: SGHVS and FQNEAQ. What was sequenced was peripheral blood. The chain recombines TRBV7-8 with TRBJ1-2, with TRBD1 identical over 7 bases. The clonotype was recovered from a human donor with acute or convalescent COVID-19. The donor label of this sample is uncertain. The CDR3 protein is CASSRGQNYGYTF. The CDR3 DNA reads as TGTGCCAGCAGCCGGGGACAGAACTATGGCTACACCTTC.